The subject of this entry is one TCR beta chain. These data originate in a study of cytomegalovirus exposure and HLA in healthy donors. The PCR used 60 Vbeta and 13 Jbeta primers. The method was immunoSEQ multiplex PCR; TCRdb's version includes in-frame clones alone and lacks a portion of them. The sample has some 190,000 clones; over 65% are singletons. Trimming took off 8 bases at V and 0 bases at J, with 11 bases between the two ends. CDR3 length: 13 amino acids. Germline-derived CDR1 and CDR2 are MNHEY and SMNVEV (reference sequence). The source of this sequence is a man aged 18 to 29 in good health and CMV-seronegative. The sample taken for sequencing was PBMCs. The genes are TRBV27 and TRBJ2-7, with no clear D. DNA for the CDR3: TGTGCCAGCCCCATTTGCAGCTCCTACGAGCAGTACTTC. Translation gives CASPICSSYEQYF.